The next 25 T cell receptor beta chains were all read from a single sample in a study of blood T cells in healthy people across ages. A second PCR of about 7 to 12 cycles used a sample-barcoded 5' primer and a J-beta primer mix. One entry per CDR3 protein, called by TCRdb with MiXCR from the 5' RACE reads. The sample yields some 1.5 million distinct CDR3 sequences, under 30% seen once. Sequencing input: blood. The origin of the receptors is a woman under 40 in good health.

The sample holds a few counts of this clonotype. The chain joins TRBV7-9 to TRBJ2-2, with D possibly matching TRBD1 (6 bases). The CDR3 sequence is 15 residues long. Trimming stripped 3 bases from V and 5 bases from J, with 13 bases between. In germline, CDR1 is SEHNR, CDR2 FQNEAQ (reference sequence). This chain's CDR3 is CASSLVRGRTGELFF. The CDR3 nucleotides are TGTGCCAGCAGCTTGGTCAGGGGAAGGACCGGGGAGCTGTTTTTT.

Comments on this clonotype: Relative to the germline gene, one junction end is altered; a read error may explain this. The chain carries TRBV12-3 or TRBV12-4 and TRBJ2-3; either TRBD1 or TRBD2 may fit D (5 bases each). This CDR3 comprises 14 residues. CDR3 in DNA: TGTGCCAGCGTTACTAGGGGTTTGGTAGATTCGCAGTATTTT. It translates to CASVTRGLVDSQYF.

This clonotype was recorded at least ten times. Mismatch with germline at one junction end may stem from a read error. The genes are TRBV5-1 and TRBJ2-3; TRBD2 agrees at 14 bases. The CDR3 runs 15 residues. Germline CDR1 and CDR2: SGHRS and YFSETQ. CDR3 loop: CASSSGTSGGDTQYF. The CDR3 DNA reads TGTGCCAGCAGCTCCGGGACTAGCGGGGGAGATACGCAGTATTTT.

The chain carries TRBV7-9 and TRBJ1-2; D not resolved. Germline V CDR1 and CDR2: SEHNR, FQNEAQ (reference sequence). The V end lost 5 bases, the J end lost 9 bases, and 13 bases lay between the germline ends. The length of the CDR3 is 12 residues. CDR3 in amino acids: CASSIRGLSYTF. The CDR3 DNA reads as TGTGCCAGCAGCATCCGGGGTTTGAGCTACACCTTC.

Details on this clonotype: This may be a read error: a much more frequent sequence differs by one nucleotide. The chain is built from TRBV20-1 and TRBJ2-7, with 11 positions matching TRBD2. With V trimmed by 2 bases and J by 8 bases, 11 bases remained unmatched. The CDR3 loop spans 15 amino acids. CDR1 and CDR2 from the germline V gene are DFQATT and SNEGSKA (reference sequence). The CDR3: CSARTPSGRSDKQYF. The CDR3 bases are TGCAGTGCTAGAACCCCTAGCGGGAGGTCCGACAAGCAGTACTTC.

V usage is TRBV24-1 and J usage is TRBJ2-3; no clear D. CDR1 and CDR2 (germline): KGHDR, SFDVKD. The CDR3 length is 13 residues. V dropped 3 bases and J dropped 6 bases, with 9 bases sitting between them. The CDR3 coding sequence is TGTGCCACCAGTGATCCCCCCGAGGATACGCAGTATTTT. Its protein product is CATSDPPEDTQYF.

This clonotype has only one observation. This rearrangement joins TRBV11-3 to TRBJ2-2, with 8 nucleotides matching TRBD1. Trimming at V came to 4 bases and at J to 7 bases, leaving 5 bases not matched to a gene. The CDR3 extends over 14 amino acids. Germline CDR1 reads SGHNT; CDR2 reads YENEEA. The CDR3 sequence: CASSSGQGNGELFF. CDR3 coding DNA: TGTGCCAGCAGCTCCGGACAGGGTAACGGGGAGCTGTTTTTT.

This clonotype was counted between two and nine times. The rearrangement links TRBV7-7 to TRBJ2-1; maybe TRBD2 (6 bases). Trimming cost V 5 bases and J 9 bases, with 17 bases left between them. Per germline, CDR1 SSHAT and CDR2 FNYEAQ (reference sequence). This CDR3 comprises 14 residues. The CDR3 region has the DNA TGTGCCAGCAGCCAGGAGGGCGGGGCAACTGAGCAGTTCTTC. It encodes CASSQEGGATEQFF. Using reference TRBV7-7 and TRBJ2-1 for the parts outside the CDR3, the full variable domain is GAGVSQSPRYKVTKRGQDVTLRCDPISSHATLYWYQQALGQGPEFLTYFNYEAQPDKSGLPSDRFSAERPEGSISTLTIQRTEQRDSAMYRCASSQEGGATEQFFGPGTRLTVL.

The chain couples TRBV20-1 to TRBJ2-2; D gene unclear. The CDR3 is made up of 14 amino acids. CDR1 and CDR2 (germline): DFQATT, SNEGSKA (reference sequence). Trimming shortened V by 6 bases and J by 0 bases, and 11 bases separated the two germline ends. In DNA, the CDR3 is TGCAGTGCCCCGATGGGGACGAACACCGGGGAGCTGTTTTTT. Protein: CSAPMGTNTGELFF.

A few counts support this clonotype. The rearrangement uses TRBV20-1 and TRBJ1-2; TRBD1 matches 7 bases. The CDR3 length is 14 residues. J lost 8 bases, V lost 2 bases, and 11 bases had no gene match. The germline gives CDR1 DFQATT, CDR2 SNEGSKA (reference sequence). CDR3 region: CSARYLDRAEGYTF. CDR3 coding DNA: TGCAGTGCTAGATACCTTGACAGGGCGGAAGGCTACACCTTC.

V usage is TRBV6-5 and J usage is TRBJ2-1; TRBD2 is a possible D gene (6 bases). The CDR3 contains 15 residues. In germline, CDR1 is MNHEY, CDR2 SVGAGI. The ends were cut back, 6 bases at V and 8 bases at J, with 20 bases in the middle. This chain's CDR3 is CASRALGGPGDEQFF. The CDR3 bases are TGTGCCAGCAGAGCGCTAGGAGGGCCGGGGGATGAGCAGTTCTTC.

This sequence joins TRBV6-5 and TRBJ1-5; D might be TRBD1 (6 bases). Between the trimmed V and J ends, which lost 5 bases and 3 bases, there was a span of 14 bases. The CDR3 runs to 15 residues. Germline V CDR1 and CDR2: MNHEY, SVGAGI. CDR3 nucleotide sequence: TGTGCCAGCAGTCCTTACGACAGGCCCAATCAGCCCCAGCATTTT. It translates to CASSPYDRPNQPQHF.

V gene TRBV18 combines with J gene TRBJ2-1, with 7 positions matching TRBD1. This CDR3 has 15 amino acids. Germline V lookup: CDR1 KGHSH, CDR2 LQKENI. J was trimmed by 7 bases and V by 0 bases; bases with no gene match: 6. The CDR3 here is CASSPPGTARNEQFF. CDR3 nucleotides: TGTGCCAGCTCACCACCCGGGACAGCTCGAAATGAGCAGTTCTTC.

This clonotype was seen just once. J is TRBJ1-1 and V is TRBV12-5, with D possibly TRBD1 on 5 matching bases. CDR3 size: 14 residues. Germline assignment: CDR1 LGHNT and CDR2 FRNRAP. V was clipped by 0 bases and J by 4 bases, with 9 bases between them. The CDR3 bases are TGTGCTAGTGGTTTGGTACTGGGGCGCACTGAAGCTTTCTTT. Translating gives CASGLVLGRTEAFF.

As for this clonotype: The conserved closing phenylalanine or tryptophan is absent in this CDR3, likely reflecting a read error. The rearrangement joins TRBV12-3 or TRBV12-4 to TRBJ1-5; D is perhaps TRBD1 (6 bases). V lost 4 bases and J lost 3, with 19 bases in between. This CDR3 region has 17 residues. CDR3 region: CASSSAPQGISNQPQHY. CDR3 sequence (DNA): TGTGCCAGCAGTTCAGCCCCACAGGGAATTTCCAATCAGCCCCAGCATTAT.

This clonotype was seen ten or more times. The chain carries TRBV20-1 and TRBJ1-2; possible D gene TRBD1, 5 bases. V lost 1 base to trimming and J lost 8 bases, with 17 bases between them. Germline-derived CDR1 and CDR2 are DFQATT and SNEGSKA (reference sequence). This CDR3 contains 14 residues. This chain's CDR3 is CSARGGSGAQGYTF. Here the CDR3 DNA reads TGCAGTGCTAGAGGGGGCTCGGGAGCGCAGGGCTACACCTTC.

As DNA, the CDR3 is TGCGCCAGCAGCTTGGGGGGAGTGAGTGATGAGCAGTTCTTC. Translating gives CASSLGGVSDEQFF. V gene TRBV5-1 combines with J gene TRBJ2-1; D possibly corresponds to TRBD2 (5 bases). V lost 0 bases and J 8 bases, leaving 12 bases between the germline ends. Germline V gene data show CDR1 as SGHRS and CDR2 as YFSETQ. The CDR3 sequence is 14 residues long.

This clonotype turned up a few times. The DNA for the CDR3 is TGTGCCAGCAGTTTTTCGACTAGCGGGAGTTTTAATGAGCAGTTCTTC. Amino acids: CASSFSTSGSFNEQFF. V usage is TRBV6-5 and J usage is TRBJ2-1; 12 positions agree with TRBD2. V trimming: 4 bases; J trimming: 7 bases; junction bases outside the gene matches: 8. Germline V gene lookup returns CDR1 MNHEY and CDR2 SVGAGI. The CDR3 length is 16 residues.

In regard to this clonotype: Mismatch with germline at one junction end may stem from a read error. The chain has TRBV9 and TRBJ1-2; no definite D call. There are 14 residues in the CDR3. Germline CDR1 is SGDLS and CDR2 is YYNGEE. The CDR3 DNA is TGTGCCAGCAGCGTAGGGGCGGGTAGCTATGACTACACCTTC. Translating gives CASSVGAGSYDYTF.

At least ten counts were recorded for this clonotype. V is TRBV20-1 and J is TRBJ2-3; D is uncertain. From germline, CDR1 is DFQATT and CDR2 SNEGSKA (reference sequence). This CDR3 has 15 amino acids. Trimming removed 0 bases at V and 1 base at J, with 11 bases between. CDR3 residues: CSARDATLRTDTQYF. In DNA form, the CDR3 reads TGCAGTGCTAGAGATGCCACTTTGCGCACAGATACGCAGTATTTT.

The sample holds many counts of this clonotype. The chain uses TRBV3-1 and TRBJ2-3; D call uncertain. From germline, CDR1 is LGHDT and CDR2 YNNKEL (reference sequence). V lost 3 bases and J lost 4, with 5 bases in between. This CDR3 spans 12 amino acids. Written as DNA, the CDR3 is TGTGCCAGCAGCCAGCTAGCAGATACGCAGTATTTT. Its protein product is CASSQLADTQYF.

This clonotype showed up just a few times. This rearrangement joins TRBV29-1 to TRBJ1-2; 8 positions agree with TRBD1. The ends lost 4 bases at V and 1 base at J; junction bases unmatched: 8. Germline loops: CDR1 SQVTM, CDR2 ANQGSEA. The CDR3 is made up of 15 amino acids. The CDR3 DNA reads as TGCAGCGTTGCATCTGGGACAGGTTTTAACTATGGCTACACCTTC. Encoded protein: CSVASGTGFNYGYTF.

This clonotype occurred once. A clone one base away is much larger, so this may be a read error. This sequence joins TRBV12-3 or TRBV12-4 and TRBJ2-4; D is perhaps TRBD2 (5 bases). The CDR3 is made up of 13 amino acids. CDR3 sequence: CASLSLAKNMQYF. DNA for the CDR3: TGTGCCAGCCTGAGTCTAGCCAAAAACATGCAGTACTTC.

As to this clonotype: A junction end diverges from the germline sequence, so it may reflect a read error. The chain joins TRBV10-3 to TRBJ2-7; D is unclear. This CDR3 is built from 12 residues. Germline CDR1 is ENHRY and CDR2 is SYGVKD. This chain's CDR3 is CAIREPAYEQYF. DNA for the CDR3: TGTGCCATCCGTGAGCCGGCCTACGAGCAGTACTTC.

This chain joins TRBV6-5 and TRBJ2-5, with TRBD1 matching over 9 bases. The V gene's germline CDR1 is MNHEY and CDR2 SVGAGI. The V segment lost 1 base and the J segment 11 bases; nucleotides outside the gene matches: 11. CDR3 length equals 15 residues. Here the CDR3 reads CASSYFDRGDDEQYF. The CDR3 region has the DNA TGTGCCAGCAGTTACTTTGACAGGGGGGACGATGAGCAGTACTTC.